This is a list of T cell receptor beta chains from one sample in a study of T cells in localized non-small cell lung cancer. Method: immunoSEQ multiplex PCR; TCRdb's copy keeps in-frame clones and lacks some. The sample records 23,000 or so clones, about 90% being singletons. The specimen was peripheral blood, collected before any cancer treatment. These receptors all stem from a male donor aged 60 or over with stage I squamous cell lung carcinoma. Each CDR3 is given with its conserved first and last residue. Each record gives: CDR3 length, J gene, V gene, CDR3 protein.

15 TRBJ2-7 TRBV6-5 CASSPRGAGPYEQYF
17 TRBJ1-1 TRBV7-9 CASSFDVRAPRGTEAFF
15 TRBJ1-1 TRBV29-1 CSGQGAGGGNTEAFF
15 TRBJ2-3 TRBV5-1 CASSLRGQGTDTQYF
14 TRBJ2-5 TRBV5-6 CASSLANLGETQYF
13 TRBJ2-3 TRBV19 CASSDRGRDTQYF
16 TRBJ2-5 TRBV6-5 CASSYVSSGYQETQYF
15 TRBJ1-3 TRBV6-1 CASSGWAASGNTIYF
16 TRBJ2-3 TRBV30 CAWTSEDRGSRDTQYF
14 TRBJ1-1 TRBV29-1 CSVQTGTGGTEAFF
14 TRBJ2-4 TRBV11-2 CASSSRLGKNIQYF
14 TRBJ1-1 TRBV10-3 CAIRAVQENTEAFF
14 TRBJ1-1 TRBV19 CASTSPIMNTEAFF
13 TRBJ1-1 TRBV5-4 CASSFGWNTEAFF
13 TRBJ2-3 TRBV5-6 CASSSTGRDTQYF
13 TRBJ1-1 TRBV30 CAWSRTGDTEAFF
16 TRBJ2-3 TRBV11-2 CASSPRLAGAADTQYF
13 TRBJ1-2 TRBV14 CASSQEDFAGYTF
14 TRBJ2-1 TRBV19 CASSMSRGPNEQFF
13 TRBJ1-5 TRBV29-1 CSVGQSLEQPQHF
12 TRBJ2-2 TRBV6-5 CASRENTGELFF
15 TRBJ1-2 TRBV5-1 CASSVRGAPNYGYTF
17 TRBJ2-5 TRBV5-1 CASSFGPRASGQETQYF
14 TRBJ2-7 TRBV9 CASSVALAKGEQYF
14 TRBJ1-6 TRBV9 CASSVEPHNSPLHF
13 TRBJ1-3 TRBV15 CATSPRGGNTIYF
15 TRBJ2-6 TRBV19 CASRGGMSGANVLTF
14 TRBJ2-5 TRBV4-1 CASSQEDRAETQYF
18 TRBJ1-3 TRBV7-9 CASSSSRDRFGTGNTIYF
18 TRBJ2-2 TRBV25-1 CASSDRLAGGPTTGELFF
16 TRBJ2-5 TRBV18 CASSPSSGRAEKTQYF
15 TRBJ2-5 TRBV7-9 CASSRLSGTKETQYF
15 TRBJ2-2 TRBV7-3 CASSSGTSGMGELFF
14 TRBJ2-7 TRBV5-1 CASSLLAGGDEQYF
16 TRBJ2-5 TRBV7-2 CASSPTRQGAWETQYF
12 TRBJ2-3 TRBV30 CAWSTTQGAQYF
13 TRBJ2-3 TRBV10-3 CAISWALADTQYF
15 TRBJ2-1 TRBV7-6 CASSPGTSGYNEQFF
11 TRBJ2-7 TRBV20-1 CSANSGYEQYF
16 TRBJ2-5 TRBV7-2 CASSLDAGVGQETQYF
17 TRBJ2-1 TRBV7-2 CASSLRVSAEGGNEQFF
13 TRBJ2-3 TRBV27 CASRPGGQDTQYF
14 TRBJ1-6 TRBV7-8 CASSADRGNSPLHF
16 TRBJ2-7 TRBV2 CASNKGTSGYSYEQYF
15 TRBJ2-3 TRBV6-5 CASSYVQGHTDTQYF
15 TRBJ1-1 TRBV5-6 CASNRLRGLNTEAFF